This T cell receptor (beta chain) is drawn from a study of blood T cell repertoires in COVID-19. Study-level information: Donors in the United States, Italy and Spain gave samples during acute or convalescent COVID-19. From T cells, B-cell-depleted T cells, or PBMCs came the material, which was cDNA or gDNA.

During active infection, Seattle patients enrolled and were then monitored through disease. CDR1 is LGHDT and CDR2 is YNNKEL in the germline V gene (reference sequence). The CDR3 loop spans 13 amino acids. V was pared by 1 base and J by 6 bases, with 6 bases between. Original methodology: Reference gene primer amplification yielded estimated nucleated cell counts. Clones were sequenced by immunoSEQ multiplex PCR, and TCRdb holds only the in-frame ones, with some missing. V, J and clone size were drawn from that table, and D and trimming were deduced from the DNA. The sample contains some 200,000 clones, roughly 79% of which appear only once.

This TCR came from an elderly woman with COVID-19, enrolled during active disease. This rearrangement joins TRBV3-1 (or the pseudogene TRBV3-2) to TRBJ2-2, with D tentatively TRBD1 (6 bases). Sequenced material: peripheral blood. The CDR3 DNA reads as TGTGCCAGCAGCCAAGCAGGGGCCGGGGAGCTGTTTTTT. Translating gives CASSQAGAGELFF.